This T cell receptor beta chain was retrieved from a study of CD8+ T cells in alopecia areata. Study summary: Tofacitinib administration to treated patients was oral, at 5 to 10 mg twice daily.

Treatment meaning: oral pan-JAK inhibitor, 5-10 mg twice daily. This clone was counted between two and nine times. Extraction and reverse transcription of RNA yielded cDNA as the sequencing template. The assay was immunoSEQ multiplex PCR, and TCRdb's table has in-frame clones only and misses some. The table has 90,000 or so clones, about 44% seen once. Per germline, CDR1 PRHDT and CDR2 FYEKMQ (reference sequence). This CDR3 spans 14 amino acids. V was clipped by 4 bases and J by 5 bases, with 15 bases between them. This sequence joins TRBV13 and TRBJ2-7; perhaps TRBD2 as D (6 bases). The sample was CD8+ T cells sorted from blood, taken at week 24, from a patient treated with tofacitinib. The sequence was collected from a human donor with alopecia areata. This CDR3 is CASSSGLPAHEQYF. DNA of the CDR3: TGTGCCAGCAGCTCGGGACTCCCTGCCCACGAGCAGTACTTC.